One and the same sample provided the 21 T cell receptor beta chains below, sequenced in a study of shared clonotypes between healthy human individuals. Clones were sequenced by immunoSEQ multiplex PCR, and TCRdb holds only the in-frame ones, with some missing. The profile covers over 400,000 clones, with 70% to 80% appearing a single time and around 11% taken by the ten largest. Sequencing was carried out using PBMCs. These receptors were collected from a woman aged 40 to 50 in good health. Some clones in this sample may be carry-over from other donors' samples.

This rearrangement joins TRBV5-1 to TRBJ2-2; 11 nucleotides match TRBD2. CDR3 size: 16 residues. Trimming cost V 6 bases and J 0 bases; bases outside gene matches: 4. The germline V gene has CDR1 SGHRS and CDR2 YFSETQ. Written as DNA, the CDR3 is TGCGCCAGCAAGACGGGACTAGCGGCGAACACCGGGGAGCTGTTTTTT. Its protein is CASKTGLAANTGELFF.

The V call is TRBV4-3, the J call TRBJ1-4; no clear D. The CDR3 contains 14 residues. Germline loops: CDR1 LGHNA, CDR2 YSLEER. Trimming cost V 5 bases and J 2 bases, with 9 bases left between them. CDR3 in amino acids: CASSALGTNEKLFF. CDR3 in DNA: TGCGCCAGCAGCGCCCTCGGGACTAATGAAAAACTGTTTTTT.

The V gene is TRBV29-1, the J gene TRBJ1-2; no firm D call. Germline CDR1 SQVTM, CDR2 ANQGSEA. V lost 0 bases to trimming and J lost 7 bases, with 6 bases between them. There are 11 residues in the CDR3. The CDR3 loop reads CSVEEGFGYTF. In nucleotides, the CDR3 is TGCAGCGTTGAAGAGGGGTTTGGCTACACCTTC.

As concerns this clone: Other DNA sequences of this sample code for an identical CDR3. The gene calls are TRBV7-2 and TRBJ1-3, with TRBD1 identical over 8 bases. Unmatched junction bases numbered 7, after V lost 1 base and J lost 2 bases. The germline V gene has CDR1 SGHTA and CDR2 FQGNSA. The CDR3 consists of 17 residues. CDR3 in amino acids: CASSLGQGALTGNTIYF. CDR3 sequence (DNA): TGTGCCAGCAGCTTAGGGCAGGGGGCATTGACTGGAAACACCATATATTTT.

This chain connects TRBV7-2 to TRBJ2-7; D is perhaps TRBD2 (5 bases). Germline CDR1 SGHTA, CDR2 FQGNSA. The V gene lost 2 bases and the J gene lost 3 bases, with 11 bases spanning the gap. The CDR3 has 14 residues. The DNA of the CDR3 is TGTGCCAGCAGCTTAAACGCCCGGGACTACGAGCAGTACTTC. It encodes CASSLNARDYEQYF. Using reference TRBV7-2 and TRBJ2-7 for the parts outside the CDR3, the full variable domain is GAGVSQSPSNKVTEKGKDVELRCDPISGHTALYWYRQSLGQGLEFLIYFQGNSAPDKSGLPSDRFSAERTGGSVSTLTIQRTQQEDSAVYLCASSLNARDYEQYFGPGTRLTVT.

V gene TRBV27 combines with J gene TRBJ2-7; D is possibly TRBD2 (5 bases). CDR3 length: 17 amino acids. The V end was cut by 3 bases, the J end by 2 bases, with 20 bases between. Germline V gene sequence: CDR1 MNHEY, CDR2 SMNVEV (reference sequence). CDR3 sequence reads: CASSLGVPTRAPYEQYF. CDR3 coding DNA: TGTGCCAGCAGTTTGGGCGTTCCCACTAGAGCCCCCTACGAGCAGTACTTC.

The V gene is TRBV7-9, the J gene TRBJ2-3; 10 bases align to TRBD1. Germline lookup yields CDR1 SEHNR and CDR2 FQNEAQ (reference sequence). This CDR3 is built from 15 residues. The junction had 3 bases not matched to a gene; V was cut back by 3 bases and J by 3 bases. CDR3 protein: CASSLGQGFTDTQYF. The CDR3 coding sequence is TGTGCCAGCAGCTTGGGACAGGGGTTTACAGATACGCAGTATTTT.

The gene calls are TRBV30 and TRBJ2-7, with D perhaps TRBD1 (5 bases). Trimming stripped 3 bases from V and 7 bases from J, with 10 bases between. Germline V gene sequence: CDR1 GTSNPN, CDR2 SVGIG (reference sequence). The CDR3 totals 11 residues. The CDR3 DNA sequence: TGTGCCTGGAGCGCCTCAGGGGAGCAGTACTTC. Amino acid sequence: CAWSASGEQYF.

The chain uses TRBV4-1 and TRBJ2-3, with D tentatively TRBD1 or TRBD2 (6 bases each). This CDR3 spans 16 amino acids. The germline V gene encodes CDR1 MGHRA and CDR2 YSYEKL. Between the trimmed V and J ends, which lost 0 bases and 0 bases, there was a span of 10 bases. As DNA, the CDR3 is TGCGCCAGCAGCCAAGATTCGGGGGCCAGCACAGATACGCAGTATTTT. Protein product: CASSQDSGASTDTQYF.

With regard to this clone: One base separates it from a far larger clone, so it is likely a read error. V gene TRBV9 combines with J gene TRBJ1-2; D possibly corresponds to TRBD1 (5 bases). V was cut by 3 bases and J by 0 bases, with 15 bases left in between. The CDR3 runs to 16 residues. CDR1 is SGDLS and CDR2 is YYNGEE in the germline V gene. In DNA, the CDR3 is TGTGCCAGCAGCGCAGGGTTGGGCAGCTCTAACTATGGCTACACCTTC. As protein: CASSAGLGSSNYGYTF.

CDR3 DNA sequence: TGTGCCATCAGTGGACAGGGGAACACTGAAGCTTTCTTT. Translated: CAISGQGNTEAFF. The rearrangement links TRBV10-3 to TRBJ1-1; 7 bases match TRBD1. V lost 4 bases to trimming and J lost 1 base; unmatched junction nucleotides: 0. This CDR3 has 13 residues. The V gene's germline CDR1 is ENHRY and CDR2 SYGVKD.

The rearrangement joins TRBV27 to TRBJ2-2; 9 bases are a match to TRBD1. The trim removed 5 bases at V and 2 bases at J, leaving 9 bases unmatched. The CDR3 is 17 amino acids. In germline, CDR1 is MNHEY, CDR2 SMNVEV (reference sequence). The CDR3 DNA is TGTGCCAGCAGTGTCGACAGGGACAGGGTTAACACCGGGGAGCTGTTTTTT. It specifies CASSVDRDRVNTGELFF.

This clone has ten or more counts. The chain is built from TRBV29-1 and TRBJ1-5; no firm D call. V lost 2 bases and J lost 0, with 11 bases in between. Germline assignment: CDR1 SQVTM and CDR2 ANQGSEA. The CDR3 length is 15 residues. The CDR3: CSVECGSHSNQPQHF. In DNA form, the CDR3 reads TGCAGCGTTGAATGCGGCAGCCATAGCAATCAGCCCCAGCATTTT.

The chain employs TRBV28 and TRBJ2-1, with 8 bases matching TRBD1. V shed 8 bases, J shed 7 bases, and the junction held 13 bases outside the gene matches. The CDR3 spans 15 residues. Germline V gives CDR1 MDHEN, CDR2 SYDVKM. The CDR3 DNA follows: TGTGCCAGCTTGTTGGGGCAGGGGGCGGTGAATGAGCAGTTCTTC. It encodes CASLLGQGAVNEQFF. The full variable domain, in which reference TRBV28 and TRBJ2-1 provide the parts outside the CDR3, is DVKVTQSSRYLVKRTGEKVFLECVQDMDHENMFWYRQDPGLGLRLIYFSYDVKMKEKGDIPEGYSVSREKKERFSLILESASTNQTSMYLCASLLGQGAVNEQFFGPGTRLTVL.

The J gene is TRBJ2-3, the V gene TRBV2, with a weak D call TRBD2 (6 bases). The CDR3 extends over 15 amino acids. The germline V and J ends were trimmed by 6 bases and 5 bases, with 18 bases remaining between them. CDR1 and CDR2 (germline): SNHLY, FYNNEI. CDR3: CASRLEGFKEDTQYF. As DNA, the CDR3 is TGTGCCAGCAGGTTGGAGGGCTTCAAGGAAGATACGCAGTATTTT.

J is TRBJ2-7 and V is TRBV28, with D tentatively TRBD2 (5 bases). V was pared by 6 bases and J by 2 bases, with 14 bases between. The germline gives CDR1 MDHEN, CDR2 SYDVKM. The CDR3 sequence is 14 residues long. Written as DNA, the CDR3 is TGTGCCAGCAGAGGGTCGTCGGGGACCTACGAGCAGTACTTC. This codes for CASRGSSGTYEQYF.

The chain links TRBV5-6 to TRBJ2-1, with 8 bases matching TRBD2. This CDR3 is built from 16 residues. Germline lookup yields CDR1 SGHDT and CDR2 YYEEEE. The trim removed 0 bases at V and 7 bases at J, leaving 9 bases unmatched. CDR3 residues: CASSLVVAGIENEQFF. CDR3 coding DNA: TGTGCCAGCAGCTTGGTGGTAGCGGGAATTGAAAATGAGCAGTTCTTC.

The chain has TRBV19 and TRBJ2-7, with 7 bases lining up with TRBD2. V trimming: 5 bases; J trimming: 2 bases; junction bases outside the gene matches: 9. This CDR3 is built from 15 residues. Germline values: CDR1 LNHDA, CDR2 SQIVND (reference sequence). CDR3 in DNA: TGTGCCAGTAGTGTCTCGGGAGGACTCACCTACGAGCAGTACTTC. Its protein product is CASSVSGGLTYEQYF.

DNA for the CDR3: TGTGCCAGCAGCTCGCGACAGGGTCACGAGCAGTACTTC. It is translated as CASSSRQGHEQYF. This chain connects TRBV2 to TRBJ2-7, with TRBD1 identical over 7 bases. The CDR3 has 13 amino acids. Losses at the gene ends were 6 bases for V and 5 bases for J; bases not matched to a gene: 7. Looked up from germline, CDR1 is SNHLY and CDR2 is FYNNEI.

CDR3 nucleotide sequence: TGTGCCACCAGCATAGGGCTAGCGGGGAATAATGAGCAGTTCTTC. It is translated as CATSIGLAGNNEQFF. The chain uses TRBV15 and TRBJ2-1; TRBD2 agrees at 9 bases. The CDR3 is 15 amino acids. With V trimmed by 4 bases and J by 7 bases, 8 bases remained unmatched. Germline V gene lookup returns CDR1 LNHNV and CDR2 YYDKDF (reference sequence).

The chain carries TRBV7-9 and TRBJ1-3; TRBD1 might be the D (6 bases). This CDR3 contains 17 residues. With 6 bases removed from V and 1 base from J, the gap between germline ends came to 19 bases. CDR1 is SEHNR and CDR2 is FQNEAQ in the germline V gene (reference sequence). CDR3 sequence reads: CASSLTLTGLSGNTIYF. Here the CDR3 DNA reads TGTGCCAGCAGTCTTACTTTGACAGGTCTTTCTGGAAACACCATATATTTT.